This T cell receptor (beta chain) was sequenced in a study of T-cell memory formation after mild COVID-19. This clonotype came up a few times. Antigen specificity is unknown. Whole-study results and caveats: The study found balanced CD4/CD8 in clones contracting day 15 to 85 and a CD4+ lean in later expanders.

The CDR3 consists of 13 residues. Germline CDR1 reads SQVTM; CDR2 reads ANQGSEA. Employing constant-segment primers, 5'RACE generated TCR alpha and TCR beta cDNA libraries bearing sample barcodes and UMIs. MiXCR was run by TCRdb on the 5' RACE reads, yielding one entry per CDR3 protein. The table has approximately 350,000 distinct CDR3 sequences, roughly 14% seen once; the top ten hold under 25%. The sequencing sample was made of PBMCs or a T cell subset sorted from them (not recorded which). The chain uses TRBV29-1 and TRBJ2-1; D call uncertain. This clonotype originated in a man younger than 30 who had mild COVID-19 (a few samples of this study predate the infection). Cell type and time point are not known. The CDR3 DNA sequence: TGCAGTGCGCAATCGGCAATCTACAATGAGCAGTTCTTC. Amino acids: CSAQSAIYNEQFF.